Here is one TCR beta chain with its context. What it recognizes is unknown. One end of the junction does not line up with germline, which may come from a read error. These data originate in a study of blood T cells in healthy people across ages. Study background: About one barcoded beta molecule per two T cells was the capture yield of template switching. Study findings and constraints: In older individuals, TCR beta diversity per million T cells was lower, falling roughly linearly with age.

The amount of total RNA extracted per sample was at least 5 micrograms. Using a J-beta primer mix together with a sample-barcoded 5' primer, a second PCR was run for about 6 to 12 cycles. TCRdb recomputed calls from the 5' RACE reads with MiXCR, one row per CDR3 protein. The sample contains 850,000 to 1,000,000 distinct CDR3 sequences, roughly 51% of which appear only once. CDR3 length: 15 amino acids. CDR1 is MNHEY and CDR2 is SVGAGI in the germline V gene. The sequence was collected from a woman aged 60 to 75 in good health. The rearrangement joins TRBV6-5 to TRBJ2-7, with a possible D match to TRBD1 (5 bases). Sequencing was done on a sample of blood. The CDR3 loop reads CAGSYRAGLVYEQYF. The CDR3 region has the DNA TGTGCCGGCAGTTACCGTGCAGGGCTGGTCTATGAGCAGTACTTC.